The entry that follows covers one TCR beta chain sequence. V lost 4 bases, J lost 5 bases, and 23 bases lay in between. There are 17 residues in the CDR3. Germline V gives CDR1 SGHNT, CDR2 YYREEE (reference sequence). Only in-frame clones appear in the TCRdb table, and some are missing; sequencing was by immunoSEQ multiplex PCR. The sample has roughly 45,000 clones, 63% seen once; the top ten hold less than 20%. The sample is drawn from a study of radiotherapy plus CTLA-4 blockade in lung cancer. The J gene is TRBJ2-3, the V gene TRBV5-4; a weak D match, TRBD2 (6 bases). The receptor comes from a human donor with non-small cell lung cancer who had a partial response to radiotherapy plus ipilimumab. Material: peripheral blood, obtained from a patient treated with radiotherapy plus ipilimumab. CDR3 amino acids: CASSLVGRPRAGDTQYF. In DNA, the CDR3 is TGTGCCAGCAGCCTAGTGGGGAGGCCGCGAGCGGGAGATACGCAGTATTTT.